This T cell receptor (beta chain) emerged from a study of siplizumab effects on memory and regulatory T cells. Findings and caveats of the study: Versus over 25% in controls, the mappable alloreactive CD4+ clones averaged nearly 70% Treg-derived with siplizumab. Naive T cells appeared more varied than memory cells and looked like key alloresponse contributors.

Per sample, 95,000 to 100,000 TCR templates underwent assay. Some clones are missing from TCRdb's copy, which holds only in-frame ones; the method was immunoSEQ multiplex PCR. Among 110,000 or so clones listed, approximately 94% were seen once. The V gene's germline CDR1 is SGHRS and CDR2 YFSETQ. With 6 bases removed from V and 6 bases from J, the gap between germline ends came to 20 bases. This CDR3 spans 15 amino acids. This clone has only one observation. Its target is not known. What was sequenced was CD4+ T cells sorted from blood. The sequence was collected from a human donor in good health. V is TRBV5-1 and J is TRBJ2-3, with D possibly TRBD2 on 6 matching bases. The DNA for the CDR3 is TGCGCCAGCACCGGGTTAGCGGATGGGAGGGATACGCAGTATTTT. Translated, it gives CASTGLADGRDTQYF.